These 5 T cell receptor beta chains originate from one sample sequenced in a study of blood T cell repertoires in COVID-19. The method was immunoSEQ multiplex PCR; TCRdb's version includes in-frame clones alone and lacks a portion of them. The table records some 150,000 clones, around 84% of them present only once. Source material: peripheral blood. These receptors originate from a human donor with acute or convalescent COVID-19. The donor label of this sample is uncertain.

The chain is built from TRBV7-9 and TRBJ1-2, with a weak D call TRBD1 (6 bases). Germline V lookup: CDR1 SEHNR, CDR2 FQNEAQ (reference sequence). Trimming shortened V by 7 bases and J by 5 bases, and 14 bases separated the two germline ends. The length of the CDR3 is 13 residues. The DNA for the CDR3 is TGTGCCAGCACGGGAGGCACAGGGTATGGCTACACCTTC. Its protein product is CASTGGTGYGYTF.

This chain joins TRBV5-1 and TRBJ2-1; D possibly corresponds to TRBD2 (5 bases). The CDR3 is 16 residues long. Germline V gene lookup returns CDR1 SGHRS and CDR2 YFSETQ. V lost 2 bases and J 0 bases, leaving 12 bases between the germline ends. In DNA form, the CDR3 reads TGCGCCAGCAGCTTACAACCCCGGGACTCCTACAATGAGCAGTTCTTC. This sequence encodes CASSLQPRDSYNEQFF.

The CDR3 reads CASSLSWGGDTQYF. The CDR3 nucleotides read TGTGCCAGCAGCTTATCGTGGGGGGGAGATACGCAGTATTTT. The rearrangement uses TRBV7-9 and TRBJ2-3; 7 bases match TRBD2. The CDR3 covers 14 residues. CDR1 SEHNR and CDR2 FQNEAQ come from the germline V gene (reference sequence). V was clipped by 2 bases and J by 5 bases; unmatched bases: 4.

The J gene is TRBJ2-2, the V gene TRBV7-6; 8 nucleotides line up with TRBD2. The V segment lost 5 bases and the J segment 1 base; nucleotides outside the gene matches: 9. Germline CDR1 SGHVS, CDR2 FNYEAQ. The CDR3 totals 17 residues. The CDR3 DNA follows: TGTGCCAGCAGCCCAATCGAGGGACTAGAGAACACCGGGGAGCTGTTTTTT. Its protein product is CASSPIEGLENTGELFF.

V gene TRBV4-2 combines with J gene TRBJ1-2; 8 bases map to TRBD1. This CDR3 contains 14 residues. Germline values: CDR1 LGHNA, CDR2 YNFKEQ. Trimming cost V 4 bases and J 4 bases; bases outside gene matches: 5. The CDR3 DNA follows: TGTGCCAGCAGCCCGGACAGGGAGGCCTATGGCTACACCTTC. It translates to CASSPDREAYGYTF.